This T cell receptor (beta chain) was identified during a study of siplizumab effects on memory and regulatory T cells. This CDR3 has 16 residues. Germline loops: CDR1 MDHEN, CDR2 SYDVKM. The V and J ends lost 5 bases and 4 bases, in that order; junction bases with no gene match: 10. Only in-frame clones appear in the TCRdb table, and some are missing; sequencing was by immunoSEQ multiplex PCR. The data contain roughly 75,000 clones, 93% of them singletons. The sample was CD8+ T cells sorted from blood. This sequence was found in a human donor in good health. The J gene is TRBJ2-2, the V gene TRBV28, with 7 positions matching TRBD1. CDR3 nucleotides: TGTGCCAGCAGTGCCCTCAGGGACAGCGCCACCGGGGAGCTGTTTTTT. Its translation is CASSALRDSATGELFF.